This TCR beta chain derives from a study of cytomegalovirus exposure and HLA in healthy donors. General study points: The records held CMV serostatus as the only immune exposure information.

Concerning this clone itself: Its antigen is currently unknown.

The V gene's germline CDR1 is SQVTM and CDR2 ANQGSEA. This CDR3 region has 13 residues. V lost 7 bases, J lost 4 bases, and 6 bases stayed unmatched. The PCR employed 60 Vbeta primers together with 13 Jbeta primers. Measured with immunoSEQ multiplex PCR; TCRdb has only the in-frame clones, and not every one. Here the sample spans roughly 100,000 clones, 55% to 75% being singletons. The origin of this receptor is a woman in her forties or fifties in good health and CMV-seropositive. The chain recombines TRBV29-1 with TRBJ1-4; 7 bases are a match to TRBD1. Sequencing input: PBMCs. CDR3 in DNA: TGCAGCGCCACGGGACAGTTTAATGAAAAACTGTTTTTT. Translated, it gives CSATGQFNEKLFF.